Sequencing of this TCR beta chain was carried out in a study of cytomegalovirus exposure and HLA in healthy donors. The wider study: The use of the same platform for the 90 to 150 validation repertoires and the approximately 670 first-cohort repertoires was reported by a later analysis. Study observations and caveats: Associated with cytomegalovirus, according to the listing, were around 170 TCR beta chains. In the approximately 120 validation repertoires, a later analysis found that first-cohort TCR clusters tended to co-occur.

This CDR3 region has 16 residues. Per the germline V gene, CDR1 is MDHEN and CDR2 is SYDVKM. Trimming took 6 bases from V and 8 from J, leaving 23 bases between them. The donors were members of the validation cohort, which comprised 100 to 150 subjects and was separate from the first cohort of fewer than 700 subjects. The assay was immunoSEQ multiplex PCR, and TCRdb's table has in-frame clones only and misses some. The sample holds some 250,000 clones; roughly 89% are singletons and the top ten take approximately 0.34%. As concerns this clone: Antigen unknown.

What was sequenced was PBMCs. This receptor was identified in a woman aged 18 to 35 in good health and CMV-seronegative. The chain uses TRBV28 and TRBJ2-1; D is possibly TRBD2 (7 bases). CDR3 protein: CASRRYGEGHQDEQFF. The CDR3 nucleotides are TGTGCCAGCAGACGCTACGGGGAGGGACACCAGGATGAGCAGTTCTTC. The entire variable domain, with the rest obtained from reference TRBV28 and TRBJ2-1, is as follows: DVKVTQSSRYLVKRTGEKVFLECVQDMDHENMFWYRQDPGLGLRLIYFSYDVKMKEKGDIPEGYSVSREKKERFSLILESASTNQTSMYLCASRRYGEGHQDEQFFGPGTRLTVL.